This TCR beta chain was captured by sequencing in a study of T cells in Graves' hyperthyroidism and ophthalmopathy. Overall study: Peripheral blood was acquired at first diagnosis, ahead of any therapy whatsoever.

Amplification yielded TCR beta CDR3 regions, with RNA transcripts as the source. Using the HTBI primer set, a first-round RT-PCR was run on the TCR CDR3. One entry per CDR3 protein, called by TCRdb with MiXCR from the multiplex PCR reads. The table shows about 380,000 distinct CDR3 sequences, with roughly 13% occurring only once. This clonotype came up many times. Diagnoses were established using clinical symptoms, serum thyroxine and TRAb, thyroid ultrasound and orbital computed tomography. The CDR3 spans 16 residues. Germline trimming cut 3 bases from V and 2 bases from J; bases unmatched to any gene: 6. The germline gives CDR1 MNHNS, CDR2 SASEGT.

The sample was blood. The TCR comes from a woman between 55 and 75 years old with Graves' hyperthyroidism. This chain connects TRBV6-1 to TRBJ1-5; 8 bases agree with TRBD1. The CDR3 spells CASSEQDRDRNQPQHF. The CDR3 DNA follows: TGTGCCAGCAGTGAGCAGGACAGGGACCGCAATCAGCCCCAGCATTTT.